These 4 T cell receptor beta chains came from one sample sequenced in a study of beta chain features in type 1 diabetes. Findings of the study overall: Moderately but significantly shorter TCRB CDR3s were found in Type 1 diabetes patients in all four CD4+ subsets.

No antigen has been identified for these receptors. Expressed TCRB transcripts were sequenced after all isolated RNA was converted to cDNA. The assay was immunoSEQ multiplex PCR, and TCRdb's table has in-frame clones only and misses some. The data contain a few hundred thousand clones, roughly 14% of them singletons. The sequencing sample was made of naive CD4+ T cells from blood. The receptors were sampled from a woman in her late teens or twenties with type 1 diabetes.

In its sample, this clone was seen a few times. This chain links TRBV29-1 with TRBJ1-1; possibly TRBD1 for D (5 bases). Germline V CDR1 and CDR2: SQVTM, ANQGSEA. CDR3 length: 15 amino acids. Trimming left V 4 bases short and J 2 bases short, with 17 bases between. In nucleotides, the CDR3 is TGCAGCGTTGGGGGCTCCGGATCCATAAACACTGAAGCTTTCTTT. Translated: CSVGGSGSINTEAFF.

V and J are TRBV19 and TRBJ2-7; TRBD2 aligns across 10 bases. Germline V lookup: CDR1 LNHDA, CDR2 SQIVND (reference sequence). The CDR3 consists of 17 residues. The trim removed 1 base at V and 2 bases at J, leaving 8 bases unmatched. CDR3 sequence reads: CASSIVGRAGGTYEQYF. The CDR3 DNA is TGTGCCAGTAGTATAGTAGGAAGAGCGGGAGGGACCTACGAGCAGTACTTC. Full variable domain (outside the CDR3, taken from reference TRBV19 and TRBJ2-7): DGGITQSPKYLFRKEGQNVTLSCEQNLNHDAMYWYRQDPGQGLRLIYYSQIVNDFQKGDIAEGYSVSREKKESFPLTVTSAQKNPTAFYLCASSIVGRAGGTYEQYFGPGTRLTVT.

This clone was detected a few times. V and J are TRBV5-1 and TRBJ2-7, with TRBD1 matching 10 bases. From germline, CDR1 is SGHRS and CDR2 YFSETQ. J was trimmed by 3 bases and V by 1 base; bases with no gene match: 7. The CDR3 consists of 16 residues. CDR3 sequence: CASSLSGRDRGYEQYV. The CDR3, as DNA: TGCGCCAGCAGCTTGTCAGGTAGGGACAGGGGCTACGAGCAGTACGTC.

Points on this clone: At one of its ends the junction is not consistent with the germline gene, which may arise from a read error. CDR3 sequence: CASSGLAGGLALF. The CDR3 region has the DNA TGTGCCAGCAGCGGACTAGCGGGAGGGCTTGCACTCTTC. The chain combines TRBV27 with TRBJ2-1; 15 bases are shared with TRBD2. The germline CDR1 and CDR2 sequences are MNHEY and SMNVEV (reference sequence). CDR3 length: 13 amino acids.